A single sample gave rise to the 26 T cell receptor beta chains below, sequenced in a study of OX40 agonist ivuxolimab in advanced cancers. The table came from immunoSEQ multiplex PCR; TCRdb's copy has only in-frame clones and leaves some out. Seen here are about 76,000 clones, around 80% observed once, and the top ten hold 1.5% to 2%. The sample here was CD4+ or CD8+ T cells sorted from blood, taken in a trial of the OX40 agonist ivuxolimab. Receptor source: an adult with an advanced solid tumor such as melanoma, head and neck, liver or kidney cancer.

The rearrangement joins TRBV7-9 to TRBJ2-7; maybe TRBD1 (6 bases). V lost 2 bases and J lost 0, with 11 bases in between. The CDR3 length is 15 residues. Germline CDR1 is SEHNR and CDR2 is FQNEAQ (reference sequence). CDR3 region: CASSLTLDSSYEQYF. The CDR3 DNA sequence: TGTGCCAGCAGCTTAACGCTGGACAGCTCCTACGAGCAGTACTTC. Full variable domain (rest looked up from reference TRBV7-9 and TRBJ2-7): DTGVSQNPRHKITKRGQNVTFRCDPISEHNRLYWYRQTLGQGPEFLTYFQNEAQLEKSRLLSDRFSAERPKGSFSTLEIQRTEQGDSAMYLCASSLTLDSSYEQYFGPGTRLTVT.

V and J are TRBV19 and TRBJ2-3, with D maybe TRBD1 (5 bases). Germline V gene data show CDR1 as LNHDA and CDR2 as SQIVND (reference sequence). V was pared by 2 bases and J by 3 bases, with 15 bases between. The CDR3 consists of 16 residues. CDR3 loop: CASSISEASGTDTQYF. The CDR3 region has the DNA TGTGCCAGTAGTATATCCGAAGCTTCAGGGACAGATACGCAGTATTTT.

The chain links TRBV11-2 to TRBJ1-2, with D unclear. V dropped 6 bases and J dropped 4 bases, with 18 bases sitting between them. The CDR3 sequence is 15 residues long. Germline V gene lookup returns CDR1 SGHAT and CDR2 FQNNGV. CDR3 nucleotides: TGTGCCAGCAGTACCCTGGGGTTAGCCAGCTATGGCTACACCTTC. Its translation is CASSTLGLASYGYTF.

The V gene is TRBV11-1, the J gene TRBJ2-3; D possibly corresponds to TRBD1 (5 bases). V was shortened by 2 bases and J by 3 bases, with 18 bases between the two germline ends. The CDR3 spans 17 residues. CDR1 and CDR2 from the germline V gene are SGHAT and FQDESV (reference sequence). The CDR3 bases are TGTGCCAGCAGCTTAACTCCAGGGCTTACCTCGACAGATACGCAGTATTTT. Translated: CASSLTPGLTSTDTQYF.

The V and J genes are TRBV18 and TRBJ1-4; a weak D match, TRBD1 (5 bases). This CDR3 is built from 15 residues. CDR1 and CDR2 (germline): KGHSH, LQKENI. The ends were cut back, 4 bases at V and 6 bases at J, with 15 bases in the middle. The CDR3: CASSLRLGEDEKLFF. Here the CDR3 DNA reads TGTGCCAGCTCACTTCGACTGGGGGAAGATGAAAAACTGTTTTTT.

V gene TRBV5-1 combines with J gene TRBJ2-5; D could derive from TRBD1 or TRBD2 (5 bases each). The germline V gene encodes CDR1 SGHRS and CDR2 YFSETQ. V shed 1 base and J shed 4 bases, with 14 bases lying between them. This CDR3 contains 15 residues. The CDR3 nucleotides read TGCGCCAGCAGCTTGAATGTTGCTGGGGGAGAGACCCAGTACTTC. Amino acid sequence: CASSLNVAGGETQYF.

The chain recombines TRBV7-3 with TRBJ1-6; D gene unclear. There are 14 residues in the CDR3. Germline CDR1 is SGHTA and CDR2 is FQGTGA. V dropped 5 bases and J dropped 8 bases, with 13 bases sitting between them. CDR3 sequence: CASSRAGSDSPLHF. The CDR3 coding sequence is TGTGCCAGCAGCCGCGCAGGTTCCGATTCACCCCTCCACTTT.

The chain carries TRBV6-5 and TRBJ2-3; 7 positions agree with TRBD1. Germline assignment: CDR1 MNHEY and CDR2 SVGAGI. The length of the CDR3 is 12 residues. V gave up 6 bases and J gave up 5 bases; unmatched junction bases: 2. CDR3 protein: CASSRTGDTQYF. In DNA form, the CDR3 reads TGTGCCAGCAGCCGGACAGGAGATACGCAGTATTTT.

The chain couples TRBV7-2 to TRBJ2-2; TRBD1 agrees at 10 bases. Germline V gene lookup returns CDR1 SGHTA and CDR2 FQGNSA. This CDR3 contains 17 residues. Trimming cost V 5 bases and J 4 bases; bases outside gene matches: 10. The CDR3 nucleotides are TGTGCCAGCAGCCGCGACCGAGGGGACAGGGGCACCGGGGAGCTGTTTTTT. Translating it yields CASSRDRGDRGTGELFF.

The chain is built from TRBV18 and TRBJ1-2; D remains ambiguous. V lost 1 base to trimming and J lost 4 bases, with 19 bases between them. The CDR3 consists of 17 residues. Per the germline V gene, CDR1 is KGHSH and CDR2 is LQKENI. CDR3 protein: CASSPLASEFSGYGYTF. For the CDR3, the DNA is TGTGCCAGCTCACCACTAGCCTCCGAGTTCTCGGGCTATGGCTACACCTTC.

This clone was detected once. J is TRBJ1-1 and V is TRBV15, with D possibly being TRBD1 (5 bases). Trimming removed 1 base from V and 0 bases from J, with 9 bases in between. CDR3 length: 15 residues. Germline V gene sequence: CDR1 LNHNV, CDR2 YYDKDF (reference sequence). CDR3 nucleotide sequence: TGTGCCACCAGCAGAGGGCAAGGGGTGAACACTGAAGCTTTCTTT. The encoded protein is CATSRGQGVNTEAFF.

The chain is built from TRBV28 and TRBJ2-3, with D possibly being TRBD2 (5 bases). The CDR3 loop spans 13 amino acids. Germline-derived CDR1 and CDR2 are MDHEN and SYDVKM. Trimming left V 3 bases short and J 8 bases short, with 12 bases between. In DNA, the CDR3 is TGTGCCAGCAGTTTCCCGGGGTTTGTTACGCAGTATTTT. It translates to CASSFPGFVTQYF.

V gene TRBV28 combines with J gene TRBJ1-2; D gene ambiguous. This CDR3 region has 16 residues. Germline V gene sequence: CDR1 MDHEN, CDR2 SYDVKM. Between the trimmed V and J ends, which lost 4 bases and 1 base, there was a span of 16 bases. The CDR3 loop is CASSSPRLGLNYGYTF. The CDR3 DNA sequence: TGTGCCAGCAGTTCCCCCCGGCTTGGCCTTAACTATGGCTACACCTTC.

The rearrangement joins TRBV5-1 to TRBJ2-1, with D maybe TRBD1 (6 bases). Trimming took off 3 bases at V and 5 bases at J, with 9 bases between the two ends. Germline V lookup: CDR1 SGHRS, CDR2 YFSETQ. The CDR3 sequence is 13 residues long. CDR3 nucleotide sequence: TGCGCCAGCAGCTATCGGGACAACAATGAGCAGTTCTTC. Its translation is CASSYRDNNEQFF.

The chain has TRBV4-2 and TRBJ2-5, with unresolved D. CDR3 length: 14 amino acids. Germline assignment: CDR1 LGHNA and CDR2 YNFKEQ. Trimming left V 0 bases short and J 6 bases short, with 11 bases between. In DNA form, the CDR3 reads TGTGCCAGCAGCCAAGATAGGAGAAGCCAGACCCAGTACTTC. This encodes CASSQDRRSQTQYF.

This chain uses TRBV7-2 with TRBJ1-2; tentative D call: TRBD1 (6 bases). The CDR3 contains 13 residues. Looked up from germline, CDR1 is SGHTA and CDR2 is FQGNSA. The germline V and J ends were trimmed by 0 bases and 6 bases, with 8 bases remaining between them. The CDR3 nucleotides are TGTGCCAGCAGCTTAGCGACAGGAAATGGCTACACCTTC. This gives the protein CASSLATGNGYTF.

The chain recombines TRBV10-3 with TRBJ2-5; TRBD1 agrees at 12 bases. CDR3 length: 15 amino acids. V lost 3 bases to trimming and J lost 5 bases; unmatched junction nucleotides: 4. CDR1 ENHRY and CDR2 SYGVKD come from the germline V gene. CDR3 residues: CAISEKGTGGETQYF. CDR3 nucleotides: TGTGCCATCAGTGAAAAAGGGACAGGGGGCGAGACCCAGTACTTC.

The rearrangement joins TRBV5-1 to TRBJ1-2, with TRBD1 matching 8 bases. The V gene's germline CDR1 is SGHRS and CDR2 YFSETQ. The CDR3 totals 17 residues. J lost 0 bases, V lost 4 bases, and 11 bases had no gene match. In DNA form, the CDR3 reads TGCGCCAGCAGCCTTGGGACAGGTTCTTTCTCTAACTATGGCTACACCTTC. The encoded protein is CASSLGTGSFSNYGYTF.

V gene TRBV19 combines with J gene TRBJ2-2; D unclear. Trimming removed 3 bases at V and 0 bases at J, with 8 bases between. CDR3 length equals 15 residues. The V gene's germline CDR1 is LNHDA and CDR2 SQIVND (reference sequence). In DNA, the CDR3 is TGTGCCAGTAGTATGGGCGCGGCGAACACCGGGGAGCTGTTTTTT. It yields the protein CASSMGAANTGELFF.

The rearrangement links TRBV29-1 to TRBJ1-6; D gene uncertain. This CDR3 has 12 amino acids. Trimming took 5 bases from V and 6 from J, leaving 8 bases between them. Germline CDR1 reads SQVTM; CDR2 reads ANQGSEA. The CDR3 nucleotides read TGCAGCGTTCGGGAGACTAATTCACCCCTCCACTTT. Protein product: CSVRETNSPLHF. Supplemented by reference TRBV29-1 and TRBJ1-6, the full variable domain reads SAVISQKPSRDICQRGTSLTIQCQVDSQVTMMFWYRQQPGQSLTLIATANQGSEATYESGFVIDKFPISRPNLTFSTLTVSNMSPEDSSIYLCSVRETNSPLHFGNGTRLTVT.

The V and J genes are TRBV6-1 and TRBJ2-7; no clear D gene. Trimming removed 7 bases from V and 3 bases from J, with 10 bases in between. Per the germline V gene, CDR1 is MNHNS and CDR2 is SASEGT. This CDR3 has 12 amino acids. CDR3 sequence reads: CASMWQSYEQYF. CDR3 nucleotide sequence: TGTGCCAGCATGTGGCAGAGCTACGAGCAGTACTTC.

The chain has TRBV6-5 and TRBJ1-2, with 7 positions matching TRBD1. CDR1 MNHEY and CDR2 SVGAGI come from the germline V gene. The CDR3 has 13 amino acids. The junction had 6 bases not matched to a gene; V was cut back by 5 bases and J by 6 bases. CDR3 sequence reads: CASSKTGLDGYTF. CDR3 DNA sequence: TGTGCCAGCAGTAAGACAGGGTTGGATGGCTACACCTTC.

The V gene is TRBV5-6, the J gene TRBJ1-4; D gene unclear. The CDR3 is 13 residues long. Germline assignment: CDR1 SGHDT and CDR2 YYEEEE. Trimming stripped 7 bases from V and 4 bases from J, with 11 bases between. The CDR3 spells CASSRAVNEKLFF. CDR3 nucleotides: TGTGCCAGCTCACGAGCCGTTAATGAAAAACTGTTTTTT. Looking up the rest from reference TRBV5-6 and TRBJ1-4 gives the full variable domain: DAGVTQSPTHLIKTRGQQVTLRCSPKSGHDTVSWYQQALGQGPQFIFQYYEEEERQRGNFPDRFSGHQFPNYSSELNVNALLLGDSALYLCASSRAVNEKLFFGSGTQLSVL.

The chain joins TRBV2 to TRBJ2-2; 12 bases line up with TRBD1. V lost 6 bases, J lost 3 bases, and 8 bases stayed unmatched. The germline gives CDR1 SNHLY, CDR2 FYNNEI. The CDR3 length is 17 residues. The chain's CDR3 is CASSRDRGHRDTGELFF. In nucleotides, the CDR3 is TGTGCCAGCAGCCGGGACAGGGGGCATCGGGACACCGGGGAGCTGTTTTTT.

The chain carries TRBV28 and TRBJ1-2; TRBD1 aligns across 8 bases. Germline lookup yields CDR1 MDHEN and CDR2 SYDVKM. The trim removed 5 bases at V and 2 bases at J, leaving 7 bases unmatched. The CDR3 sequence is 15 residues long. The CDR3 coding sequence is TGTGCCAGCAGTCCCTCGCGGACAGGGAACTATGGCTACACCTTC. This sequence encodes CASSPSRTGNYGYTF.

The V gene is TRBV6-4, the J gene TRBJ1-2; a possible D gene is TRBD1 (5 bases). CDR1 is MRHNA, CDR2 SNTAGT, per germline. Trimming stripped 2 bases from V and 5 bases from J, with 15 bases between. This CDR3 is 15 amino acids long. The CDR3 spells CASSDTHQGRYGYTF. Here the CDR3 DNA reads TGTGCCAGCAGTGACACGCACCAGGGAAGATATGGCTACACCTTC.